This TCR beta chain was observed in a study of OX40 agonist ivuxolimab in advanced cancers. For the study in its entirety: The costimulatory receptor OX40 (CD134) was targeted by ivuxolimab, a fully human IgG2 agonistic monoclonal antibody. Intravenous ivuxolimab was administered to patients every 2 weeks at six dose levels: 0.01, 0.1, 0.3, 1.5, 3 and 10 mg/kg. The paper reports the monotherapy dose-escalation portion (N = 52 patients) of the phase I ivuxolimab trial. Peripheral TCRbeta sequencing aimed to test whether ivuxolimab altered TCR sequence diversity and caused clonal T-cell expansion. Prior anti-PD-1, anti-PD-L1 or anti-CTLA-4 therapy was permitted, and approximately 39% of dose-escalation patients had received checkpoint inhibitors. Three dose-escalation patients achieved partial responses, one with hepatocellular carcinoma and two with cutaneous melanoma. In the dose-escalation cohort, 65% to 90% of patients were male, and the mean age was around 60 years, with a range of about 20 to 90. Of the roughly 51 dose-escalation patients, hepatocellular carcinoma was present in roughly 19, melanoma in around 15, renal cell carcinoma in 9 and head and neck cancer in 9.

Patients with autoimmune disease history or receiving systemic immunosuppression were excluded from the trial. Peripheral blood for TCR sequencing was collected from all dose cohorts at baseline, on cycle 4 day 1, and on cycle 7 day 1. The samples were taken from a phase I, first-in-human, multicenter, open-label dose-escalation trial of ivuxolimab. Adults with locally advanced or metastatic melanoma, renal cell, hepatocellular, or head and neck squamous cell carcinoma were enrolled in the trial. Before TCR sequencing, CD4+ T cells and CD8+ T cells from peripheral blood were sorted into separate populations. With regard to this clone: The antigen it binds to is not known. Base-call qualities are not available, and no considerably larger clone is one nucleotide away.

Study-wide conclusions, independent of this receptor: The antigen specificity of the clonally expanded peripheral T cells was not determined. On average, CD8+ T cells showed more expanded clones than CD4+ T cells after ivuxolimab. Partial responders in the 0.1-3.0 mg/kg groups had among the lowest normalized peripheral clonal expansion, especially among CD8+ T cells. Clonal expansion of both CD4+ and CD8+ blood T cells was observed from baseline to week 6 at doses 0.1 to 3.0 mg/kg. Low levels of normalized T-cell clonal expansion were also seen in some patients who did not respond.

V gives up 10 bases and J gives up 6 bases, and the segment between their germline ends measures 19 bases. The CDR3 spans 13 residues, from the cysteine through the phenylalanine. Just CDR3 DNA is preserved here, 39 bases in frame from base 1. As encoded in the germline V gene (reference sequence), CDR1 is PRHDT while CDR2 is FYEKMQ. To sequence the TCRbeta CDR3 region, genomic DNA was isolated from the sorted cells. The immunoSEQ Assay was used for sequencing of TCRbeta CDR3 regions. Here the immuneACCESS table is served through TCRdb, limited to in-frame sequences with V and J called. Missing clones are a known gap in these copies; in checked studies unresolved V genes cover under half, and the rest lacks a known reason. Present in this sample are tens of thousands of clones, about 86% of which were seen just once. The ten largest clones take up over 25% of the sample.

This receptor was obtained from an adult with an advanced solid tumor such as melanoma, head and neck, liver or kidney cancer. The V and J segments used are TRBV13 and TRBJ2-7; the D gene could be TRBD1 or TRBD2, each one agreeing over 5 bases. The source material was CD4+ or CD8+ T cells sorted from blood, sampled in a trial of the OX40 agonist ivuxolimab. The CDR3 reads CAIPIGGGSEQYF. The bases read TGTGCCATCCCGATTGGTGGGGGTTCCGAGCAGTACTTC.